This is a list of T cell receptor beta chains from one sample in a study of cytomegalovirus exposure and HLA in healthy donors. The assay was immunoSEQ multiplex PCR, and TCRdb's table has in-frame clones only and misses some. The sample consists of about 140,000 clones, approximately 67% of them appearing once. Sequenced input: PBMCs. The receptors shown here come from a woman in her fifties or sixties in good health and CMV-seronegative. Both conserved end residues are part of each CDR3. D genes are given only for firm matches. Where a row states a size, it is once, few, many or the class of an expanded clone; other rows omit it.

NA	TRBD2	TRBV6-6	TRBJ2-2	CASRAGTSGTGELFF	TGTGCCAGCAGAGCCGGGACTAGCGGAACCGGGGAGCTGTTTTTT
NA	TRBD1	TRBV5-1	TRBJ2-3	CASRTGAGTDTQYF	TGCGCCAGCCGAACAGGGGCGGGCACAGATACGCAGTATTTT
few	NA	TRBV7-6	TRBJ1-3	CASSRTPLRIGNTIYF	TGTGCCAGCAGCCGTACCCCTTTGAGAATTGGAAACACCATATATTTT
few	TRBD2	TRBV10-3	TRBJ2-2	CAISVGLAGGANTGELFF	TGTGCCATCAGTGTGGGACTAGCGGGAGGCGCGAACACCGGGGAGCTGTTTTTT
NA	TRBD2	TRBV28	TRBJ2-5	CASSTPGLAVYF	TGTGCCAGCAGTACCCCGGGACTAGCGGTATACTTC
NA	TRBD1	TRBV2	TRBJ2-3	CASRESGTGADTQYF	TGTGCCAGCAGAGAGTCTGGGACAGGGGCCGATACGCAGTATTTT
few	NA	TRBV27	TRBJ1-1	CASSLTAITEAFF	TGTGCCAGCAGTTTAACAGCCATTACTGAAGCTTTCTTT
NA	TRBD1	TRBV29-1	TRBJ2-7	CSVDRGGYEQYF	TGCAGCGTGGACAGGGGTGGGTACGAGCAGTACTTC
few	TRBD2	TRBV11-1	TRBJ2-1	CASRPQLANNEQFF	TGTGCCAGCAGACCTCAACTAGCGAACAATGAGCAGTTCTTC
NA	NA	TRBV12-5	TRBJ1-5	CASGSLFPQHF	TGTGCTAGTGGTTCCCTCTTCCCCCAGCATTTT
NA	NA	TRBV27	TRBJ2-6	CASGPRAGANVLTF	TGTGCCAGCGGGCCGCGCGCCGGGGCCAACGTCCTGACTTTC
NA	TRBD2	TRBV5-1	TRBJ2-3	CATSSGGPDTQYF	TGCGCCACCTCTAGCGGGGGTCCTGATACGCAGTATTTT
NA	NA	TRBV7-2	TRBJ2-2	CASSLAGSANTGELFF	TGTGCCAGCAGCTTAGCAGGGAGCGCGAACACCGGGGAGCTGTTTTTT
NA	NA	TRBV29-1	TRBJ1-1	CSVDPGGTEAFF	TGCAGCGTAGACCCGGGGGGGACTGAAGCTTTCTTT
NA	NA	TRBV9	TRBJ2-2	CASSPAPTGRAGELFF	TGTGCCAGCAGCCCCGCCCCGACAGGAAGGGCCGGGGAGCTGTTTTTT
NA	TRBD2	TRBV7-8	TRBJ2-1	CASSAGLAGGIYNEQFF	TGTGCCAGCAGCGCGGGACTAGCGGGAGGGATTTACAATGAGCAGTTCTTC
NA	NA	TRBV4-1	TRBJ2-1	CASSQDGGKWYEQFF	TGCGCCAGCAGCCAAGATGGGGGGAAATGGTATGAGCAGTTCTTC
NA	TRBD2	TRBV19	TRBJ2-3	CASSITSGGVDTQYF	TGTGCCAGTAGTATTACTAGCGGGGGGGTAGATACGCAGTATTTT
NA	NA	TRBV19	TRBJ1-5	CASSIKRISNQPQHF	TGTGCCAGTAGTATAAAGCGGATTAGCAATCAGCCCCAGCATTTT
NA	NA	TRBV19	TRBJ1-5	CASRDTMQPQHF	TGTGCCAGCCGGGACACAATGCAGCCCCAGCATTTT
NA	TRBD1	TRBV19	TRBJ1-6	CASSGGTGRFVGSPLHF	TGTGCCAGTAGTGGTGGGACAGGGCGTTTCGTCGGTTCACCCCTCCACTTT
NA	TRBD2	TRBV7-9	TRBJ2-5	CSSSPPRLAGGQETQYF	TGTTCCAGCAGCCCCCCTCGGCTAGCGGGAGGACAGGAGACCCAGTACTTC
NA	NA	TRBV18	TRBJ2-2	CASSRDKNTGELFF	TGTGCCAGCTCACGAGACAAGAACACCGGGGAGCTGTTTTTT
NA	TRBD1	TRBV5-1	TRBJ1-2	CASSFTGDYGYTF	TGCGCCAGCAGCTTCACAGGGGACTATGGCTACACCTTC
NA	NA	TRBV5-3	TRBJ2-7	CARGVSGLIHEQYF	TGTGCCAGAGGGGTTAGCGGCCTCATCCACGAGCAGTACTTC
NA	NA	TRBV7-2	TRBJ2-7	CASSRGQRASSYEQYF	TGTGCCAGCAGCAGAGGGCAGCGGGCTAGCTCCTACGAGCAGTACTTC
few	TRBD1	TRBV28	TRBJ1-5	CASSLLQGAGNQPQHF	TGTGCCAGCAGTCTTTTACAGGGGGCTGGGAATCAGCCCCAGCATTTT